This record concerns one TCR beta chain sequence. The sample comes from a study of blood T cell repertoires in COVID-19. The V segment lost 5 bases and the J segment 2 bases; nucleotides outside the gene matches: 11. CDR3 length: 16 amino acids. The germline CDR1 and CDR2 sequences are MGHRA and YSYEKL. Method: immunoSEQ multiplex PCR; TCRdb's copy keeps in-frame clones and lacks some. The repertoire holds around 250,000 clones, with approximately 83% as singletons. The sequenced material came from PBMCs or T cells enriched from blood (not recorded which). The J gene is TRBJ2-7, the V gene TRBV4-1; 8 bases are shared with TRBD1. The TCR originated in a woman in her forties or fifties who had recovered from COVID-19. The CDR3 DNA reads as TGCGCCAGCAGCATAATACCGGGACAGGATACCTACGAGCAGTACTTC. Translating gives CASSIIPGQDTYEQYF.